The rows below give T cell receptor beta chains drawn from one sample of a study of blood T cell repertoires in COVID-19. Clones were read by immunoSEQ multiplex PCR, and TCRdb kept only the in-frame ones, dropping some. This sample has just under 350,000 clones; almost 90% occur once, and the top ten carry more than 5.5%. The material sequenced was peripheral blood. All receptors derive from a woman in her 70s with COVID-19, enrolled during active disease. Each CDR3 is given with its conserved first and last residue. The D gene is left open where the match is weak. Clone size is not always given. Where it is, it says once, few, many or a class for expanded clones.

d_gene: -
j_gene: TRBJ2-3
abundance: few
v_gene: TRBV2
CDR3aa: CASRVLASTDTQYF
CDR3nt: TGTGCCAGCAGGGTTCTGGCTAGCACAGATACGCAGTATTTT

d_gene: TRBD1
j_gene: TRBJ1-5
abundance: -
v_gene: TRBV10-1
CDR3aa: CASSGGTGDNQPQHF
CDR3nt: TGCGCCAGCAGTGGGGGGACAGGCGACAATCAGCCCCAGCATTTT

d_gene: TRBD2
j_gene: TRBJ2-7
abundance: once
v_gene: TRBV6-5
CDR3aa: CASSYGRGGYEQYF
CDR3nt: TGTGCCAGCAGTTATGGGCGGGGGGGCTACGAGCAGTACTTC

d_gene: TRBD1
j_gene: TRBJ2-7
abundance: -
v_gene: TRBV15
CDR3aa: CTTRDSGYEQYF
CDR3nt: TGTACCACACGGGACAGTGGTTACGAGCAGTACTTC

d_gene: TRBD1
j_gene: TRBJ1-1
abundance: -
v_gene: TRBV2
CDR3aa: CASSGQGPRNTEAFF
CDR3nt: TGTGCCAGCAGTGGACAGGGTCCTCGGAACACTGAAGCTTTCTTT

d_gene: TRBD1
j_gene: TRBJ1-6
abundance: once
v_gene: TRBV11-2
CDR3aa: CASSSPSGTARSPLHF
CDR3nt: TGTGCCAGCAGCTCACCCTCCGGGACAGCTCGATCACCCCTCCACTTT

d_gene: -
j_gene: TRBJ1-5
abundance: -
v_gene: TRBV7-2
CDR3aa: CASSLSPGSNQPQHF
CDR3nt: TGTGCCAGCAGCTTATCACCAGGGAGCAATCAGCCCCAGCATTTT

d_gene: -
j_gene: TRBJ1-2
abundance: -
v_gene: TRBV6-2/TRBV6-3
CDR3aa: CASSLAGLDGYTF
CDR3nt: TGTGCCAGCAGTTTGGCAGGGTTGGATGGCTACACCTTC

d_gene: -
j_gene: TRBJ1-1
abundance: -
v_gene: TRBV6-5
CDR3aa: CASSSDRSNTEAFF
CDR3nt: TGTGCCAGCAGTAGTGACAGGTCGAACACTGAAGCTTTCTTT

d_gene: TRBD1
j_gene: TRBJ1-6
abundance: -
v_gene: TRBV2
CDR3aa: CASTSASGGSSPLHF
CDR3nt: TGTGCCAGCACCTCTGCGTCAGGGGGAAGTTCACCCCTCCACTTT